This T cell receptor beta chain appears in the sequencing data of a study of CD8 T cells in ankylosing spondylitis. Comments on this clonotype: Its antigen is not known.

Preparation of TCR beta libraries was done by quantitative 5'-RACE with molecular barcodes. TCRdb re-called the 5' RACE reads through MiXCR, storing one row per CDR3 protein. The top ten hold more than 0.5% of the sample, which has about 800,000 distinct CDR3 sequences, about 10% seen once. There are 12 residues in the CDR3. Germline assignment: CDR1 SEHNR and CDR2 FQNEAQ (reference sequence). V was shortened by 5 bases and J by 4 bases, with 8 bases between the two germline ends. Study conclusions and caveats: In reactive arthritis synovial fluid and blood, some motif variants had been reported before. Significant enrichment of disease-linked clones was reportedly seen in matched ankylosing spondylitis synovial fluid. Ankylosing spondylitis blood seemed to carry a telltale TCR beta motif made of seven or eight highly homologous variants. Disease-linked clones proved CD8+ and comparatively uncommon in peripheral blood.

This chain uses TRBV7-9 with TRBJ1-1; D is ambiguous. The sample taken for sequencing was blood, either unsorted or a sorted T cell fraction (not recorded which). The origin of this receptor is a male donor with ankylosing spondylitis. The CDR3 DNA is TGTGCCAGCAGCACCCGTACCACTGAAGCTTTCTTT. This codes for CASSTRTTEAFF. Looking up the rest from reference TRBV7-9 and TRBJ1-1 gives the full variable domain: DTGVSQNPRHKITKRGQNVTFRCDPISEHNRLYWYRQTLGQGPEFLTYFQNEAQLEKSRLLSDRFSAERPKGSFSTLEIQRTEQGDSAMYLCASSTRTTEAFFGQGTRLTVV.